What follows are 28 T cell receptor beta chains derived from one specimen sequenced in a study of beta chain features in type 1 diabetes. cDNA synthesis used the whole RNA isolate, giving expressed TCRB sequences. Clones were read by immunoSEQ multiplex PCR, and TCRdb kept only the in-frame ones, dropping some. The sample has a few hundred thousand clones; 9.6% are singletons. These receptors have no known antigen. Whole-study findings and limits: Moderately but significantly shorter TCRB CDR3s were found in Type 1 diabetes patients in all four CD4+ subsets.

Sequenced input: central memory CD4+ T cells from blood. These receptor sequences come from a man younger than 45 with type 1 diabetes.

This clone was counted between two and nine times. The CDR3, as DNA: TGTGCCAGCAACCCGGGGGACAGAAAGGGGTCTTCCCAGCATTTT. Translated, it gives CASNPGDRKGSSQHF. The chain couples TRBV28 to TRBJ1-5; 7 nucleotides align to TRBD1. The CDR3 runs 15 residues. V trimming: 7 bases; J trimming: 11 bases; junction bases outside the gene matches: 17. CDR1 and CDR2 (germline): MDHEN, SYDVKM.

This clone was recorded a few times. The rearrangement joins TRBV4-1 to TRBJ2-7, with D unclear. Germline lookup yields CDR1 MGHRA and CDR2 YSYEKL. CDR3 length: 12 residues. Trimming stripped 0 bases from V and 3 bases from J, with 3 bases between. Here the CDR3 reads CASSQDVYEQYF. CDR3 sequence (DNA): TGCGCCAGCAGCCAAGATGTCTACGAGCAGTACTTC.

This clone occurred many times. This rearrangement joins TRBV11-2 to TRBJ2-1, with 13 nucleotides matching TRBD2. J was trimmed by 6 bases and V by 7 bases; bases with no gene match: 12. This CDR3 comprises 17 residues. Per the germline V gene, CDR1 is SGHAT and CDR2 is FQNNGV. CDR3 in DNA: TGTGCCAGCACCCCCCTAGGAGGGACTAGCGGGATCAATGAGCAGTTCTTC. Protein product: CASTPLGGTSGINEQFF.

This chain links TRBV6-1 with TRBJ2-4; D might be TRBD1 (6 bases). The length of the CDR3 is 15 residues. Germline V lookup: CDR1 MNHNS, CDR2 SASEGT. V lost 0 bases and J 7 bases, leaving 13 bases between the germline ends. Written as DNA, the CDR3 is TGTGCCAGCAGTGAAGCGCTGGGGCAGGGGAACATTCAGTACTTC. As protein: CASSEALGQGNIQYF.

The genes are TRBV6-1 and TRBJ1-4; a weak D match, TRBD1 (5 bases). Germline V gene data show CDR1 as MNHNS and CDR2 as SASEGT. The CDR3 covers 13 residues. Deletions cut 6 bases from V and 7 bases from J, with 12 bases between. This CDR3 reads CASSARGSEKLFF. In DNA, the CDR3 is TGTGCCAGCAGCGCCCGGGGGAGTGAAAAACTGTTTTTT.

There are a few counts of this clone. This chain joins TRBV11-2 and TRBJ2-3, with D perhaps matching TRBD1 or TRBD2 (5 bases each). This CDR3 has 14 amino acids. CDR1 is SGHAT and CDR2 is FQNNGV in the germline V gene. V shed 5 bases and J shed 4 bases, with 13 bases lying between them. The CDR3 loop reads CASSPSPGSDTQYF. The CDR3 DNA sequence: TGTGCCAGCAGCCCTAGCCCAGGGTCAGATACGCAGTATTTT.

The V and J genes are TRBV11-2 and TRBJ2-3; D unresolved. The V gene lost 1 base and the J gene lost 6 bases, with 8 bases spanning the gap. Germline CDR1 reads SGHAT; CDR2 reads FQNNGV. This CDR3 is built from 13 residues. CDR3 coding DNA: TGTGCCAGCAGCTTAGGGCGGCTGGATACGCAGTATTTT. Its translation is CASSLGRLDTQYF. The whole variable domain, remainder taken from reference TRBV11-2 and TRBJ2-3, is EAGVAQSPRYKIIEKRQSVAFWCNPISGHATLYWYQQILGQGPKLLIQFQNNGVVDDSQLPKDRFSAERLKGVDSTLKIQPAKLEDSAVYLCASSLGRLDTQYFGPGTRLTVL.

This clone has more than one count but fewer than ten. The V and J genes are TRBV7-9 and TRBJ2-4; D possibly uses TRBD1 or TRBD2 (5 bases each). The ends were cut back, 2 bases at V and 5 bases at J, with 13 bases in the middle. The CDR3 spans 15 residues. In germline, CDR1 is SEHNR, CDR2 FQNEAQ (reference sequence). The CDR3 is CASSLWGRGQNIQYF. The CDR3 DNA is TGTGCCAGCAGCTTATGGGGTAGGGGACAAAACATTCAGTACTTC. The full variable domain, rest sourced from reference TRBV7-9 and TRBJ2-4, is DTGVSQNPRHKITKRGQNVTFRCDPISEHNRLYWYRQTLGQGPEFLTYFQNEAQLEKSRLLSDRFSAERPKGSFSTLEIQRTEQGDSAMYLCASSLWGRGQNIQYFGAGTRLSVL.

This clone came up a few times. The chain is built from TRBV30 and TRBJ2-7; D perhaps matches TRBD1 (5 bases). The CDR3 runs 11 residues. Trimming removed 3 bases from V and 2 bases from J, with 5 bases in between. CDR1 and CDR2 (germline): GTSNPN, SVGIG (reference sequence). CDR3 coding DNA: TGTGCCTGGAGCAGGGCCTACGAGCAGTACTTC. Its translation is CAWSRAYEQYF.

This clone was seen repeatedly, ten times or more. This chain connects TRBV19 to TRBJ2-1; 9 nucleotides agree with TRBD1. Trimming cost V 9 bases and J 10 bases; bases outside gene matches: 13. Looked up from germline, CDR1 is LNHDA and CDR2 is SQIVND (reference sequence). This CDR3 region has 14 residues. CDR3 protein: CASRGQGLVGEQFF. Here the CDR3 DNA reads TGTGCCAGCAGGGGACAGGGCCTGGTGGGGGAGCAGTTCTTC.

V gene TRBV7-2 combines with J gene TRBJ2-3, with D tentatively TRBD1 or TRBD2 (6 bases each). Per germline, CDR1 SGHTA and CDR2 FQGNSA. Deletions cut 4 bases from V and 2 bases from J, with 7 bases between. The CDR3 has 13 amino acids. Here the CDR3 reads CASSWGATDTQYF. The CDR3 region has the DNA TGTGCCAGCAGCTGGGGGGCCACAGATACGCAGTATTTT.

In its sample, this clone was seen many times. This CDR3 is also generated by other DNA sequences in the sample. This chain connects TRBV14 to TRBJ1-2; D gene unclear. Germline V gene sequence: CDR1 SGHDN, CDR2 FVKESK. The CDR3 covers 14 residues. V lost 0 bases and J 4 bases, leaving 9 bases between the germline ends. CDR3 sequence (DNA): TGTGCCAGCAGCCAAGATACAAAAGGCTATGGCTACACCTTC. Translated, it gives CASSQDTKGYGYTF.

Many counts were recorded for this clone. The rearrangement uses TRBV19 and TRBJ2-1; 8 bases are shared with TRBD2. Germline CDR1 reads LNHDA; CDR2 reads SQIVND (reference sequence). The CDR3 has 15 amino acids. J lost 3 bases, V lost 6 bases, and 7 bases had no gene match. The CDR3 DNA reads TGTGCCAGTAGCGCGAGCGGGAGAGGCTACAATGAGCAGTTCTTC. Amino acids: CASSASGRGYNEQFF.

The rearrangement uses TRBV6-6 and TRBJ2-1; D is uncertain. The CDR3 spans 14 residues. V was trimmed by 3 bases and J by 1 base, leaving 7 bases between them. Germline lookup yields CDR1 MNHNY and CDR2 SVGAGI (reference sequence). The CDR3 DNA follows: TGTGCCAGCAGTTATCAAGGATCCTACAATGAGCAGTTCTTC. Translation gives CASSYQGSYNEQFF.

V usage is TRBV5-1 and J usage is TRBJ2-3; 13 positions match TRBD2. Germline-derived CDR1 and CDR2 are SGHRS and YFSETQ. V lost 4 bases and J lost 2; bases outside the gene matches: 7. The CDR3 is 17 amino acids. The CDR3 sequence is CASSLSGTSGNTDTQYF. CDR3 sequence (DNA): TGCGCCAGCAGCCTATCCGGGACTAGCGGGAACACAGATACGCAGTATTTT.

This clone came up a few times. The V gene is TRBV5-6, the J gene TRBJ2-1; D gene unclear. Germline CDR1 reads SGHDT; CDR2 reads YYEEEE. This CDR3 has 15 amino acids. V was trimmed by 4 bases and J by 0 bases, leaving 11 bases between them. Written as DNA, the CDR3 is TGTGCCAGCAGCCCTGGGTCTCGCTCCTACAATGAGCAGTTCTTC. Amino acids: CASSPGSRSYNEQFF. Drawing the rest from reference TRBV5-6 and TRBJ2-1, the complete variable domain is DAGVTQSPTHLIKTRGQQVTLRCSPKSGHDTVSWYQQALGQGPQFIFQYYEEEERQRGNFPDRFSGHQFPNYSSELNVNALLLGDSALYLCASSPGSRSYNEQFFGPGTRLTVL.

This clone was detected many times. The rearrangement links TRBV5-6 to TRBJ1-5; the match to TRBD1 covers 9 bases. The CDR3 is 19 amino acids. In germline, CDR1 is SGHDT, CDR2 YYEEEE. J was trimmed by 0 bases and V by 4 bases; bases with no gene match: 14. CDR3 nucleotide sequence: TGTGCCAGCAGCCCCGTTTCCACCGGGACAGGGTATAGCAATCAGCCCCAGCATTTT. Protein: CASSPVSTGTGYSNQPQHF. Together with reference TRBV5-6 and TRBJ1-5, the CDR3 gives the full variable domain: DAGVTQSPTHLIKTRGQQVTLRCSPKSGHDTVSWYQQALGQGPQFIFQYYEEEERQRGNFPDRFSGHQFPNYSSELNVNALLLGDSALYLCASSPVSTGTGYSNQPQHFGDGTRLSIL.

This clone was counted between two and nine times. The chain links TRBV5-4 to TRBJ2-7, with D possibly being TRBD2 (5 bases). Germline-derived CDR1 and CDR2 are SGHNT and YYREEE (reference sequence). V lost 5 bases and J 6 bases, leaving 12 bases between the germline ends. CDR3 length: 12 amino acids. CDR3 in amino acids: CASSRASSEQYF. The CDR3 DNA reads TGTGCCAGCAGTAGGGCTAGCTCCGAGCAGTACTTC.

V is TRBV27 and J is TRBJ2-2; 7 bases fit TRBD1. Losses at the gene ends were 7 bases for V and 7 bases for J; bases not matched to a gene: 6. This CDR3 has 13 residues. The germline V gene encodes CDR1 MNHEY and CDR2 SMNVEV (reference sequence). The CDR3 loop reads CASIDRAGGELFF. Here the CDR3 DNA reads TGTGCCAGCATCGACAGGGCGGGCGGGGAGCTGTTTTTT.

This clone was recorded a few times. The CDR3 loop is CASSDQQPQHF. The CDR3 DNA is TGTGCCAGCAGTGATCAACAGCCCCAGCATTTT. The rearrangement uses TRBV6-1 and TRBJ1-5; D remains ambiguous. CDR1 is MNHNS, CDR2 SASEGT, per germline. The CDR3 runs 11 residues. Trimming took 3 bases from V and 7 from J, leaving 4 bases between them.

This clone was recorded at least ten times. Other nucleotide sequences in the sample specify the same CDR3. Written as DNA, the CDR3 is TGTGCCAGTCGGGCCCCGGGTCGGGACACCGGGGAGCTGTTTTTT. Amino acids: CASRAPGRDTGELFF. J is TRBJ2-2 and V is TRBV19; D gene uncertain. The germline V gene has CDR1 LNHDA and CDR2 SQIVND (reference sequence). V gave up 8 bases and J gave up 3 bases, with 16 bases separating them. This CDR3 is 15 amino acids long.

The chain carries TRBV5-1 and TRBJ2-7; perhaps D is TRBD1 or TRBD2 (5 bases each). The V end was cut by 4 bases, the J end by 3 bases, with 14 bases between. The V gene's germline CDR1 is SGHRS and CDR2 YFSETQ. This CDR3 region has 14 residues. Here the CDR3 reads CASSQARGLYEQYF. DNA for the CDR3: TGCGCCAGCAGCCAGGCTCGGGGCCTCTACGAGCAGTACTTC.

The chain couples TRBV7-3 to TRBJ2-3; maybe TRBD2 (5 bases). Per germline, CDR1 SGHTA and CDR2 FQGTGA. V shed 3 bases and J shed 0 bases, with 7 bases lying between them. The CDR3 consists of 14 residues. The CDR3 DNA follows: TGTGCCAGCAGCTTGGAGGCTAGCACAGATACGCAGTATTTT. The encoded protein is CASSLEASTDTQYF.

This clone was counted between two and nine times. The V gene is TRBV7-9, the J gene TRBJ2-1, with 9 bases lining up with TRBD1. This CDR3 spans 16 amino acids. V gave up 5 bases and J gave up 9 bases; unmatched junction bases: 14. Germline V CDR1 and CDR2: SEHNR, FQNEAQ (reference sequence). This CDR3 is CASSPRGQGGRSEQFF. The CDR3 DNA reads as TGTGCCAGCAGCCCCCGGGGACAGGGAGGTAGGAGTGAGCAGTTCTTC.

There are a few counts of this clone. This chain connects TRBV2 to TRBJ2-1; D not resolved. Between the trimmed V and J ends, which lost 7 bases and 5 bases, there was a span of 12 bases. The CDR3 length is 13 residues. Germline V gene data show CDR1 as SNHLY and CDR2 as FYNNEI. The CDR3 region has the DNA TGTGCCAGCATTTGGGCCCCAGACAATGAGCAGTTCTTC. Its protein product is CASIWAPDNEQFF.

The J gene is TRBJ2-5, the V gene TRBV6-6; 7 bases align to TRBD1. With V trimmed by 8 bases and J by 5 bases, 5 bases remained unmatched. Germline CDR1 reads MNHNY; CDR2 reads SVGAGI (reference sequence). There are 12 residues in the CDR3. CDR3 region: CASGTASETQYF. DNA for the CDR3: TGTGCCAGCGGGACAGCGTCTGAGACCCAGTACTTC.

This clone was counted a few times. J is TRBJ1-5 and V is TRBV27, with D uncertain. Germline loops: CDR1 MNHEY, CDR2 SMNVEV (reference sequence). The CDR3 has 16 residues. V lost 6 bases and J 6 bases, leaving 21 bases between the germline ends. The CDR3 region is CASSPEGRIFGQPQHF. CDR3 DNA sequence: TGTGCCAGCAGCCCGGAAGGCAGGATATTTGGTCAGCCCCAGCATTTT.

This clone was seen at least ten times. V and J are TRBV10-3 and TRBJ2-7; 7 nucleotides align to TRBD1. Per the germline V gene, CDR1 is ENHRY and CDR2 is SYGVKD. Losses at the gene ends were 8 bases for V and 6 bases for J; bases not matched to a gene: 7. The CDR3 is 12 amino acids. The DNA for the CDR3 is TGTGCCATCCCGGGGACAGATGGCGAGCAGTACTTC. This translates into CAIPGTDGEQYF.